Each of the 27 T cell receptor beta chains below was sequenced from the same sample in a study of identical twins. One entry per CDR3 protein, called by TCRdb with MiXCR from the 5' RACE reads. The sample comprises 450,000 or so distinct CDR3 sequences, approximately 25% of which are singletons, and over 2.5% rests with the top ten. These data also formed part of another study, on T cells expressing NK-cell markers.

Sequencing was performed on CD4+ T cells sorted from blood. These receptors were taken from a woman aged 18-35 years in good health.

This clonotype was found a few times. The chain has TRBV20-1 and TRBJ2-5; 7 nucleotides align to TRBD1. Germline CDR1 DFQATT, CDR2 SNEGSKA (reference sequence). The CDR3 sequence is 13 residues long. With V trimmed by 5 bases and J by 3 bases, 6 bases remained unmatched. CDR3 protein: CSAQPGTEETQYF. The DNA for the CDR3 is TGCAGTGCTCAACCCGGGACAGAAGAGACCCAGTACTTC.

This clonotype appeared a few times. V gene TRBV7-2 combines with J gene TRBJ2-1; unclear D gene. V shed 1 base and J shed 2 bases, with 6 bases lying between them. The CDR3 runs to 14 residues. The V gene's germline CDR1 is SGHTA and CDR2 FQGNSA. In nucleotides, the CDR3 is TGTGCCAGCAGCTTAGGAGCAACCTACAATGAGCAGTTCTTC. It codes for CASSLGATYNEQFF.

The rearrangement uses TRBV7-9 and TRBJ2-5; D remains unclear. There are 14 residues in the CDR3. CDR1 SEHNR and CDR2 FQNEAQ come from the germline V gene (reference sequence). V lost 4 bases and J 2 bases, leaving 11 bases between the germline ends. This CDR3 reads CASSWAASQETQYF. The CDR3, as DNA: TGTGCCAGCAGCTGGGCGGCGAGTCAAGAGACCCAGTACTTC. The variable domain in full, completed from reference TRBV7-9 and TRBJ2-5, reads DTGVSQNPRHKITKRGQNVTFRCDPISEHNRLYWYRQTLGQGPEFLTYFQNEAQLEKSRLLSDRFSAERPKGSFSTLEIQRTEQGDSAMYLCASSWAASQETQYFGPGTRLLVL.

This chain uses TRBV6-2 or TRBV6-3 with TRBJ2-1, with TRBD2 matching 8 bases. Germline values: CDR1 MNHEY, CDR2 SVGEGT. This CDR3 has 13 amino acids. V lost 8 bases, J lost 12 bases, and 12 bases stayed unmatched. CDR3 loop: CASVRVWAGGQFF. Here the CDR3 DNA reads TGTGCCAGCGTAAGGGTATGGGCGGGAGGGCAGTTCTTC.

The DNA for the CDR3 is TGTGCCAGCAGCTTGGGGGTGGCGAACACTGAAGCTTTCTTT. This codes for CASSLGVANTEAFF. The rearrangement joins TRBV5-6 to TRBJ1-1; D gene uncertain. The germline gives CDR1 SGHDT, CDR2 YYEEEE. The CDR3 is 14 amino acids. V was shortened by 0 bases and J by 1 base, with 7 bases between the two germline ends.

This chain connects TRBV24-1 to TRBJ2-7; 8 nucleotides match TRBD1. V lost 3 bases and J lost 5; bases outside the gene matches: 8. Germline values: CDR1 KGHDR, CDR2 SFDVKD. This CDR3 is 15 amino acids long. The CDR3 loop reads CATSDPRQGSDEQYF. The DNA for the CDR3 is TGTGCCACCAGTGATCCGAGACAGGGGAGCGACGAGCAGTACTTC.

This clonotype was observed a few times. The chain combines TRBV7-2 with TRBJ2-7; TRBD2 agrees at 9 bases. The CDR3 loop spans 14 amino acids. J lost 4 bases, V lost 5 bases, and 6 bases had no gene match. The germline V gene encodes CDR1 SGHTA and CDR2 FQGNSA. CDR3 sequence reads: CASSPRAGGYEQYF. The DNA for the CDR3 is TGTGCCAGCAGCCCCAGGGCGGGAGGGTACGAGCAGTACTTC.

This clonotype was seen a handful of times. This rearrangement joins TRBV5-6 to TRBJ2-2; 8 bases are a match to TRBD1. This CDR3 has 15 amino acids. J lost 5 bases, V lost 4 bases, and 7 bases had no gene match. In germline, CDR1 is SGHDT, CDR2 YYEEEE. The CDR3 nucleotides are TGTGCCAGCAGCCCAACAGGGGGATGGACCGGGGAGCTGTTTTTT. Translation gives CASSPTGGWTGELFF.

The chain joins TRBV6-2 or TRBV6-3 to TRBJ1-1; no firm D call. Germline V CDR1 and CDR2: MNHEY, SVGEGT. The CDR3 runs to 13 residues. V was shortened by 5 bases and J by 1 base, with 8 bases between the two germline ends. CDR3 residues: CASSAAGNTEAFF. Here the CDR3 DNA reads TGTGCCAGCAGTGCGGCAGGGAACACTGAAGCTTTCTTT.

This clonotype was seen only a few times. The J gene is TRBJ2-7, the V gene TRBV27; 7 bases are a match to TRBD1. Germline values: CDR1 MNHEY, CDR2 SMNVEV (reference sequence). V lost 2 bases, J lost 6 bases, and 7 bases stayed unmatched. The CDR3 extends over 14 amino acids. The DNA for the CDR3 is TGTGCCAGCAGTTTAGAGGCAGGGGGAAGCGAGCAGTACTTC. It translates to CASSLEAGGSEQYF.

Only a few counts were recorded for this clonotype. J is TRBJ2-5 and V is TRBV5-1; D possibly uses TRBD1 or TRBD2 (6 bases each). CDR1 SGHRS and CDR2 YFSETQ come from the germline V gene. The CDR3 has 15 residues. Between the trimmed V and J ends, which lost 4 bases and 4 bases, there was a span of 17 bases. The CDR3 nucleotides read TGCGCCAGCAGCACGGGGGCAGGATTCGTAGAGACCCAGTACTTC. Translated, it gives CASSTGAGFVETQYF.

This clonotype was detected a few times. This chain connects TRBV5-1 to TRBJ2-5; no clear D gene. In germline, CDR1 is SGHRS, CDR2 YFSETQ. V lost 0 bases, J lost 4 bases, and 10 bases lay in between. This CDR3 comprises 14 residues. DNA of the CDR3: TGCGCCAGCAGCTTGGCTCCTCAGCGAGAGACCCAGTACTTC. This sequence encodes CASSLAPQRETQYF.

This clonotype came up a few times. The rearrangement joins TRBV5-1 to TRBJ1-2, with 7 bases identical to TRBD1. Germline-derived CDR1 and CDR2 are SGHRS and YFSETQ. The CDR3 length is 14 residues. J was trimmed by 7 bases and V by 4 bases; bases with no gene match: 10. CDR3 protein: CASSHGTAPGGYTF. The CDR3 nucleotides are TGCGCCAGCAGCCACGGGACAGCCCCCGGTGGCTACACCTTC.

The chain couples TRBV3-1 to TRBJ2-7; D gene ambiguous. CDR1 is LGHDT and CDR2 is YNNKEL in the germline V gene (reference sequence). The CDR3 consists of 18 residues. The V end was cut by 0 bases, the J end by 3 bases, with 21 bases between. This CDR3 is CASSQEEPTVASIYEQYF. For the CDR3, the DNA is TGTGCCAGCAGCCAAGAGGAACCAACCGTCGCTTCGATCTACGAGCAGTACTTC.

The chain carries TRBV20-1 and TRBJ1-1; 7 positions agree with TRBD1. The CDR3 spans 13 residues. CDR1 is DFQATT, CDR2 SNEGSKA, per germline (reference sequence). Trimming took 3 bases from V and 1 from J; bases not matched to a gene: 2. CDR3 protein: CSASTGANTEAFF. As DNA, the CDR3 is TGCAGTGCTAGTACAGGGGCGAACACTGAAGCTTTCTTT.

The chain is built from TRBV7-9 and TRBJ1-1, with 7 positions matching TRBD1. The CDR3 is 11 amino acids. Trimming cost V 5 bases and J 11 bases; bases outside gene matches: 5. The germline V gene has CDR1 SEHNR and CDR2 FQNEAQ (reference sequence). CDR3 bases: TGTGCCAGCAGCAGACAGGGTCAGGCTTTCTTT. Translated, it gives CASSRQGQAFF.

This clonotype was counted only a few times. This rearrangement joins TRBV7-9 to TRBJ2-7, with D perhaps matching TRBD1 or TRBD2 (5 bases each). CDR1 and CDR2 (germline): SEHNR, FQNEAQ (reference sequence). V lost 5 bases and J 2 bases, leaving 13 bases between the germline ends. The CDR3 contains 14 residues. The CDR3 reads CASSDWGPPYEQYF. The DNA for the CDR3 is TGTGCCAGCAGCGACTGGGGACCACCCTACGAGCAGTACTTC. The full variable domain, with the rest looked up from reference TRBV7-9 and TRBJ2-7, is DTGVSQNPRHKITKRGQNVTFRCDPISEHNRLYWYRQTLGQGPEFLTYFQNEAQLEKSRLLSDRFSAERPKGSFSTLEIQRTEQGDSAMYLCASSDWGPPYEQYFGPGTRLTVT.

The rearrangement uses TRBV6-2 or TRBV6-3 and TRBJ1-1, with D hard to call. This CDR3 is 14 amino acids long. Germline V CDR1 and CDR2: MNHEY, SVGEGT. With 4 bases removed from V and 1 base from J, the gap between germline ends came to 10 bases. This chain's CDR3 is CASSFRQWNTEAFF. CDR3 in DNA: TGTGCCAGCAGTTTTCGCCAGTGGAACACTGAAGCTTTCTTT.

This clonotype has only a few counts. The rearrangement links TRBV20-1 to TRBJ2-2; 9 bases fit TRBD1. Germline CDR1 reads DFQATT; CDR2 reads SNEGSKA (reference sequence). The CDR3 covers 15 residues. The V segment lost 5 bases and the J segment 3 bases; nucleotides outside the gene matches: 7. Here the CDR3 DNA reads TGCAGTGCTCTACAGGGGGCAGGGGACACCGGGGAGCTGTTTTTT. It codes for CSALQGAGDTGELFF.

The rearrangement uses TRBV7-9 and TRBJ2-3, with TRBD2 as a possible D gene (6 bases). Trimming pared 2 bases from V and 3 bases from J, leaving 15 bases between. This CDR3 contains 16 residues. Germline-derived CDR1 and CDR2 are SEHNR and FQNEAQ (reference sequence). The CDR3 loop is CASSLYWTGLTDTQYF. The CDR3 DNA reads TGTGCCAGCAGCTTATACTGGACGGGACTTACAGATACGCAGTATTTT.

The sample holds a few counts of this clonotype. V is TRBV5-1 and J is TRBJ2-3, with TRBD2 matching over 10 bases. Germline CDR1 SGHRS, CDR2 YFSETQ. The junction had 14 bases not matched to a gene; V was cut back by 3 bases and J by 4 bases. The CDR3 is 18 amino acids. The CDR3 DNA reads as TGCGCCAGCAGCTCAAAGCAAGGTTTAAGCGGGAGGGCAGATACGCAGTATTTT. Protein: CASSSKQGLSGRADTQYF.

The CDR3 protein is CASSLRQSDTQYF. In DNA, the CDR3 is TGTGCCAGCAGCCTCCGACAGTCCGATACGCAGTATTTT. This chain joins TRBV11-2 and TRBJ2-3; tentative D call: TRBD1 (5 bases). The V and J ends lost 5 bases and 6 bases respectively, with 12 bases between them. CDR1 and CDR2 from the germline V gene are SGHAT and FQNNGV. The CDR3 is 13 amino acids.

This sequence joins TRBV11-2 and TRBJ2-1; D possibly corresponds to TRBD1 (5 bases). The germline V gene encodes CDR1 SGHAT and CDR2 FQNNGV. V was cut by 4 bases and J by 9 bases, with 16 bases left in between. There are 14 residues in the CDR3. Written as DNA, the CDR3 is TGTGCCAGCAGCTCCCAGGTCGGACAAAGTGAGCAGTTCTTC. It encodes CASSSQVGQSEQFF. Full variable domain (outside the CDR3, taken from reference TRBV11-2 and TRBJ2-1): EAGVAQSPRYKIIEKRQSVAFWCNPISGHATLYWYQQILGQGPKLLIQFQNNGVVDDSQLPKDRFSAERLKGVDSTLKIQPAKLEDSAVYLCASSSQVGQSEQFFGPGTRLTVL.

This rearrangement joins TRBV11-2 to TRBJ2-1; D call uncertain. The germline V gene encodes CDR1 SGHAT and CDR2 FQNNGV. The CDR3 sequence is 12 residues long. Trimming removed 4 bases from V and 5 bases from J, with 6 bases in between. The CDR3 region has the DNA TGTGCCAGCAGCTATACGGACAATGAGCAGTTCTTC. Encoded protein: CASSYTDNEQFF.

This chain uses TRBV20-1 with TRBJ2-1; D gene unclear. Germline V gene lookup returns CDR1 DFQATT and CDR2 SNEGSKA (reference sequence). Trimming stripped 3 bases from V and 6 bases from J, with 9 bases between. The CDR3 loop spans 12 amino acids. The CDR3 DNA reads as TGCAGTGCTAGGTGGCTGGCCAATGAGCAGTTCTTC. It specifies CSARWLANEQFF.

This clonotype was seen a handful of times. The rearrangement joins TRBV5-5 to TRBJ2-1; D ambiguous. This CDR3 comprises 11 residues. The V gene lost 1 base and the J gene lost 9 bases, with 5 bases spanning the gap. CDR1 SGHKS and CDR2 YYEKEE come from the germline V gene (reference sequence). In nucleotides, the CDR3 is TGTGCCAGCAGCTTGCATGTTGAGCAGTTCTTC. Its protein product is CASSLHVEQFF.

Concerning this clonotype: An end of the junction does not agree with germline; a read error may underlie this. The J gene is TRBJ2-1, the V gene TRBV4-3, with D possibly matching TRBD2 (6 bases). The CDR3 consists of 15 residues. In germline, CDR1 is LGHNA, CDR2 YSLEER. CDR3 nucleotides: TGCGCCAGCAGTCAAGGGAGGAGCTCCTACAATGAGCAGTTCTTC. Translating it yields CASSQGRSSYNEQFF.